A few counts support the clone carrying this T cell receptor (beta chain). The antigen is undetermined. Construction of the TCR beta libraries employed iRepertoire HTBI primers in conjunction with Arm-PCR of CDR3 regions. TCRdb re-analysed the multiplex PCR reads in MiXCR, keeping a single row per CDR3 protein. The sample holds around 400,000 distinct CDR3 sequences, about 23% seen once. Time point noted: persistent/refractory GD, antithyroid drugs over 5 years with positive TRAb. The TCR library was made from RNA that had been extracted from PBMCs in TRIzol. It was American Thyroid Association guidelines that determined Graves' disease diagnosis. The patients included were those that came from an endocrinology department in Xi'an, China. From each patient, around 8.7 milliliters of peripheral blood was drawn and collected into an EDTA anticoagulant tube. This specimen belongs to a study of regulatory T cells in long-lasting Graves disease. Overall study results and limits: Newly diagnosed patients shared about a thousand public clonotypes; persistent patients shared approximately 2,700.

Deletions cut 3 bases from V and 0 bases from J, with 12 bases between. Germline V gene sequence: CDR1 LGHNA, CDR2 YNFKEQ. This CDR3 region has 16 residues. J is TRBJ2-1 and V is TRBV4-2; TRBD1 or TRBD2 may be the D gene (6 bases each). The material sequenced was peripheral blood mononuclear cells (PBMCs), taken when the disease was refractory, from a patient treated with antithyroid drugs. This clonotype was sampled from a woman aged 40 to 55 with Graves disease. The CDR3 nucleotides read TGTGCCAGCAGCCAGGGGGCGGGGCCCTCCTACAATGAGCAGTTCTTC. Encoded protein: CASSQGAGPSYNEQFF.